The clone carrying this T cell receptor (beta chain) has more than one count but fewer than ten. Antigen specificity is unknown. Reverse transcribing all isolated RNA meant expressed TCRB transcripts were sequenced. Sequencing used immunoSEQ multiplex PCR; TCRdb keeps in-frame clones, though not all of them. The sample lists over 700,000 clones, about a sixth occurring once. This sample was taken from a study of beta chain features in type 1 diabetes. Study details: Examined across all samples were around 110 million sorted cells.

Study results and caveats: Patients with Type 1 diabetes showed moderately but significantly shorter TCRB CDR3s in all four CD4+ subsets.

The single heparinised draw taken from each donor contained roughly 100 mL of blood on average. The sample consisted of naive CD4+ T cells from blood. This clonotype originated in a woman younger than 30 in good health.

CDR3 protein: CASSRKGPGANTEAFF. CDR3 bases: TGTGCCAGCAGCCGGAAGGGCCCTGGAGCGAACACTGAAGCTTTCTTT. The rearrangement joins TRBV14 to TRBJ1-1, with D uncertain. CDR1 and CDR2 (germline): SGHDN, FVKESK. The CDR3 covers 16 residues. V was trimmed by 4 bases and J by 1 base, leaving 16 bases between them. Full variable domain (remainder filled in from reference TRBV14 and TRBJ1-1): EAGVTQFPSHSVIEKGQTVTLRCDPISGHDNLYWYRRVMGKEIKFLLHFVKESKQDESGMPNNRFLAERTGGTYSTLKVQPAELEDSGVYFCASSRKGPGANTEAFFGQGTRLTVV.